This note documents a single T cell receptor (beta chain) sequence. This sample is part of a study of blood T cell repertoires in COVID-19. Overall study: Samples of COVID-19 (acute and convalescent) were obtained from the United States, Italy and Spain. PBMCs, B-cell-depleted T cells, or T cells provided the cDNA or gDNA that made up the material.

Per germline, CDR1 MDHEN and CDR2 SYDVKM. V lost 5 bases to trimming and J lost 7 bases; unmatched junction nucleotides: 7. CDR3 length equals 13 residues. Methods used by the authors: Quantification of nucleated cells was approximated via reference gene primer amplification. Here immunoSEQ multiplex PCR was the method, and the copy in TCRdb shows in-frame clones only, minus some. V and J calls plus clone size are reproduced from that table; the DNA served to infer D and trimming. This table has about 110,000 clones, roughly 83% appearing once. The sequenced material came from peripheral blood. V and J are TRBV28 and TRBJ1-2; 7 nucleotides match TRBD1. The sequence was obtained from a woman aged 60-75 years with acute or convalescent COVID-19. The CDR3 DNA sequence: TGTGCCAGCAGTCGCGGGACAGAGCTTGGCTACACCTTC. Amino acids: CASSRGTELGYTF.